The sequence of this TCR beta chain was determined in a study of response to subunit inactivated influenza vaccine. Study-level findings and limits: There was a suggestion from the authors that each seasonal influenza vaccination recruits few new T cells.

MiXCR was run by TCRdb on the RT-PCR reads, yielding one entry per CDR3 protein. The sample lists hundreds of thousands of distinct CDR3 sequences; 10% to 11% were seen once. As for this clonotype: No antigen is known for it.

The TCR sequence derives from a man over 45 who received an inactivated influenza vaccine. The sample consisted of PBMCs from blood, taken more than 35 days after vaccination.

CDR3 DNA: TGTGCCAGCAGCTCCCCTCCTAGCGGGAGGCCAGATACGCAGTATTTT. Its translation is CASSSPPSGRPDTQYF. The chain joins TRBV5-4 to TRBJ2-3; 11 nucleotides agree with TRBD2. CDR3 size: 16 residues. J gave up 4 bases and V 3 bases, and 7 bases lay outside the gene matches. The V gene's germline CDR1 is SGHNT and CDR2 YYREEE (reference sequence).